This TCR beta chain was profiled in a study of blood T cells in healthy people across ages. Study-level background: Per every two T cells, about one barcoded beta molecule was captured by template switching. Study conclusions and caveats: Naive T cell percentage and TCR beta diversity correlated strongly.

Extractions gave at least 5 micrograms of total RNA per sample. PCR was performed a second time for 7 to 11 cycles using a sample-barcoded 5' primer and a J-beta primer mix. TCRdb re-called the 5' RACE reads through MiXCR, storing one row per CDR3 protein. The table includes hundreds of thousands of distinct CDR3 sequences, 29% detected once. CDR1 is MNHEY and CDR2 is SVGEGT in the germline V gene. This CDR3 is built from 14 residues. V was cut by 6 bases and J by 9 bases, with 20 bases left in between. To note about this clonotype: Its antigen is as yet unknown.

Sample: blood. The TCR was taken from a woman older than 75 in good health. The chain joins TRBV6-2 or TRBV6-3 to TRBJ1-1; no clear D. The CDR3 here is CASRPVEGLQKAFF. The CDR3 DNA follows: TGTGCCAGCAGGCCTGTGGAGGGTCTCCAAAAAGCTTTCTTT.